This T cell receptor beta chain derives from a study of blood T cell repertoires in COVID-19. Study-wide context: Sites across the United States, Italy and Spain contributed samples from acute and convalescent COVID-19. T cells, B-cell-depleted T cells, or PBMCs provided the cDNA or gDNA that served as material.

Germline CDR1 and CDR2: SGHTA and FQGTGA. This CDR3 spans 14 amino acids. V shed 3 bases and J 6 bases; nucleotides not matched to a gene: 0. Original data processing: Amplified reference gene primers provided the basis for estimating nucleated cell counts. Some clones are missing from TCRdb's copy, which holds only in-frame ones; the method was immunoSEQ multiplex PCR. That table furnishes V, J and clone size, whereas the DNA furnished D and trimming. The table shows over 400,000 clones, with over 75% occurring only once. V and J are TRBV7-3 and TRBJ2-2; TRBD2 aligns across 11 bases. Sequenced sample: peripheral blood. The TCR comes from a human donor in a cohort sampled during active COVID-19. The CDR3 here is CASSLTSGAGELFF. Here the CDR3 DNA reads TGTGCCAGCAGCTTGACTAGCGGGGCCGGGGAGCTGTTTTTT.